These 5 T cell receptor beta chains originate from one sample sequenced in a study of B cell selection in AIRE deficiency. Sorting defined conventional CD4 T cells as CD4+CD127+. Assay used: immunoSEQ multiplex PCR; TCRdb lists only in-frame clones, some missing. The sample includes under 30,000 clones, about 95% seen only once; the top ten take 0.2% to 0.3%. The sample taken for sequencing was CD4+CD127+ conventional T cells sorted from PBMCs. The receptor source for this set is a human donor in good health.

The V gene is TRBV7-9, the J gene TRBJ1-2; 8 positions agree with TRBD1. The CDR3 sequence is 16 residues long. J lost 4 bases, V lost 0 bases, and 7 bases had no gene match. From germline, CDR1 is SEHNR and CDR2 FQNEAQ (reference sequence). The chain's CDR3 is CASSLAQGASRYGYTF. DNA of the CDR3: TGTGCCAGCAGCTTAGCCCAGGGGGCGAGTCGCTATGGCTACACCTTC.

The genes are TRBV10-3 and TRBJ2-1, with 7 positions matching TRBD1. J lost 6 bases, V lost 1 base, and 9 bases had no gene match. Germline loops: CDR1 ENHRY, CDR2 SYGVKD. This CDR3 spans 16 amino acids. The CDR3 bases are TGTGCCATCAGTGAGTGGCCGGGACAGACGGTCAATGAGCAGTTCTTC. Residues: CAISEWPGQTVNEQFF.

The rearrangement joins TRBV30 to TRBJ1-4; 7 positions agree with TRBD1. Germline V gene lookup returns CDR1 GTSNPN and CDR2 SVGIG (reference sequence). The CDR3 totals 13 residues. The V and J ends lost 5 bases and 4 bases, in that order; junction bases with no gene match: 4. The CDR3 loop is CAWQGGDNEKLFF. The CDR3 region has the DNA TGTGCCTGGCAGGGGGGGGATAATGAAAAACTGTTTTTT.

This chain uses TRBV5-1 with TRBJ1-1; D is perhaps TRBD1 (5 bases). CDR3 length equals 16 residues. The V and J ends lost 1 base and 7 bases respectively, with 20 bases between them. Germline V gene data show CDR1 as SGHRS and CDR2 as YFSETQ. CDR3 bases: TGCGCCAGCAGCTTGTTCTTGAGGAGAGACAGTGATGAAGCTTTCTTT. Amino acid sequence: CASSLFLRRDSDEAFF.

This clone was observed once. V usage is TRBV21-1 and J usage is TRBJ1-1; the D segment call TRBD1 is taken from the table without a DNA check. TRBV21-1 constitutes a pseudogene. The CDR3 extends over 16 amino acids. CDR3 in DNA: TGTGCCAGCAGCAAAGCTCGGACAGGCTCGAACACTGAAGCTTTCTTT. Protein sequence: CASSKARTGSNTEAFF.